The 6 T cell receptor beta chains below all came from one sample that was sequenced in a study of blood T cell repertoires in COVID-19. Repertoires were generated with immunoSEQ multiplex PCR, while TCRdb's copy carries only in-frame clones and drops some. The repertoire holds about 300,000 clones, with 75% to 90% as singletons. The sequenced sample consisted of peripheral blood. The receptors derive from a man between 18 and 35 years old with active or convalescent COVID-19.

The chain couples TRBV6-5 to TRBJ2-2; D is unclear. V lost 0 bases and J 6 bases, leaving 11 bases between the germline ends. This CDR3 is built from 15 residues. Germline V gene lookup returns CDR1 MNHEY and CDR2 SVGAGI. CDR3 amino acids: CASSYSIGAAGELFF. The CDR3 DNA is TGTGCCAGCAGTTACTCGATTGGCGCGGCCGGGGAGCTGTTTTTT.

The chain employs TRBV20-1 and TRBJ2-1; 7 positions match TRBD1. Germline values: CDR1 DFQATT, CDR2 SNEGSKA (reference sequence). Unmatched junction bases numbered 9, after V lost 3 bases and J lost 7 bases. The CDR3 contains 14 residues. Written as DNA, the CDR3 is TGCAGTGCTAGTGGACAGGTAGGAAAGAATGAGCAGTTCTTC. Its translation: CSASGQVGKNEQFF.

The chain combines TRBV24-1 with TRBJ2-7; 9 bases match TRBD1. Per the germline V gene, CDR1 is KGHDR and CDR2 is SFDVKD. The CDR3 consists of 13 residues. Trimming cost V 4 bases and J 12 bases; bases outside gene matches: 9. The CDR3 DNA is TGTGCCACCAGTGAAAGACAGGGGGTTCATCTGTACTTC. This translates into CATSERQGVHLYF.

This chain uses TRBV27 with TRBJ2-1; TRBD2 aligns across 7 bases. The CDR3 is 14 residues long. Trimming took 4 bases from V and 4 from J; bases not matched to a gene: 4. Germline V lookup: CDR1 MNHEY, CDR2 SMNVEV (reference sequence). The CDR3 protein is CASSSLAAYNEQFF. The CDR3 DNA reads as TGTGCCAGCAGTTCGCTAGCGGCTTACAATGAGCAGTTCTTC.

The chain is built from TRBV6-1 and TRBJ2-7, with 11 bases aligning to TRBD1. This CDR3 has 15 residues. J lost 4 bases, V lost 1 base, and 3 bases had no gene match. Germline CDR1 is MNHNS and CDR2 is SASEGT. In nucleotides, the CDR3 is TGTGCCAGCAGTGAAGAAGGGACAGGGGGTTACGAGCAGTACTTC. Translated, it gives CASSEEGTGGYEQYF.

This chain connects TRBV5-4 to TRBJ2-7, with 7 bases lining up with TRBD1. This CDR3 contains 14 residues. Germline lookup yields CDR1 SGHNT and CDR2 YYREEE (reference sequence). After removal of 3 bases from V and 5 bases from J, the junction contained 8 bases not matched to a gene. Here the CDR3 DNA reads TGTGCCAGCAGCTCCTTTACAGGGGTCCACGAGCAGTACTTC. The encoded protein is CASSSFTGVHEQYF. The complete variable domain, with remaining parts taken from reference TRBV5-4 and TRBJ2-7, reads ETGVTQSPTHLIKTRGQQVTLRCSSQSGHNTVSWYQQALGQGPQFIFQYYREEENGRGNFPPRFSGLQFPNYSSELNVNALELDDSALYLCASSSFTGVHEQYFGPGTRLTVT.